Listed below are T cell receptor beta chains from one sample, sequenced in a study of blood T cell repertoires in COVID-19. The assay was immunoSEQ multiplex PCR, and TCRdb's table has in-frame clones only and misses some. The sample consists of about 210,000 clones, more than 80% of them appearing once. The sample comprised PBMCs or T cells enriched from blood (not recorded which). These receptors were obtained from a middle-aged man who had recovered from COVID-19. Each CDR3 is given with its conserved first and last residue. Fields, in order: J gene, V gene, D gene, CDR3 length, clone size, CDR3 DNA, CDR3 protein. D genes are given only for firm matches. Size values are once, few and many counts, or a class for expanded clones, and some rows have none.

>TRBJ1-1|TRBV5-5|TRBD1|16|.
TGTGCCAGCAGCAAGGGACAGGGAGGGACGAACACTGAAGCTTTCTTT
CASSKGQGGTNTEAFF
>TRBJ2-7|TRBV2|TRBD2|15|.
TGTGCCAGCAGTGAAGCACTAGCGGGGGATTACGAGCAGTACTTC
CASSEALAGDYEQYF
>TRBJ1-2|TRBV19|.|16|.
TGTGCCAGTAGTATCGGAGGACTCGCCCCTAACTATGGCTACACCTTC
CASSIGGLAPNYGYTF
>TRBJ2-7|TRBV11-2|.|14|.
TGTGCCAGCAGGCCCACAGCCAGAAACTACGAGCAGTACTTC
CASRPTARNYEQYF
>TRBJ1-1|TRBV9|.|15|.
TGTGCCAGCAGCGTAGTAACAGGTCTGAACACTGAAGCTTTCTTT
CASSVVTGLNTEAFF
>TRBJ1-5|TRBV5-8|.|15|.
TGTGCCAGCAGCCCCGGACAGCATAGCAATCAGCCCCAGCATTTT
CASSPGQHSNQPQHF
>TRBJ2-1|TRBV5-5|.|14|.
TGTGCCAGCAGCTTGGGAGGATCCTACAATGAGCAGTTCTTC
CASSLGGSYNEQFF
>TRBJ2-3|TRBV9|TRBD2|15|.
TGTGCCAGCGCGTGGCGGGGGGCCTTCACAGATACGCAGTATTTT
CASAWRGAFTDTQYF
>TRBJ2-7|TRBV7-6|TRBD1|15|.
TGTGCCAGCAGCTTAGGGGGGACAGGGTCCAACGAGCAGTACTTC
CASSLGGTGSNEQYF
>TRBJ2-1|TRBV19|.|12|.
TGTGCCAGTCGACCCCACATGAGGGAGCAGTTCTTC
CASRPHMREQFF
>TRBJ1-5|TRBV7-2|.|13|.
TGTGCCAGCAGCTTTGGACTGGGGCAGCCCCAGCATTTT
CASSFGLGQPQHF
>TRBJ1-6|TRBV5-1|TRBD1|14|.
TGCGCCAGCAGCCTGGGACAGGCCCGTTCACCCCTCCACTTT
CASSLGQARSPLHF
>TRBJ1-2|TRBV5-1|TRBD1|15|.
TGCGCCAGCAGCTCATCCGGGACAGGGTATTATGGCTACACCTTC
CASSSSGTGYYGYTF
>TRBJ1-1|TRBV12-5|.|14|.
TGTGCTGGGAGAGGAAGTGGGGTTGACACTGAAGCTTTCTTT
CAGRGSGVDTEAFF
>TRBJ2-5|TRBV29-1|TRBD2|17|once
TGCAGCGTGAAAGCGGGACTTCTAGTAACGGGTCAGGAGACCCAGTACTTC
CSVKAGLLVTGQETQYF
>TRBJ2-1|TRBV10-3|.|13|.
TGTGCCATCAGTGAACAGATTTACAATGAGCAGTTCTTC
CAISEQIYNEQFF
>TRBJ1-3|TRBV20-1|.|11|.
TGCAGTGCCGGTCCTCTAAACACCATATATTTT
CSAGPLNTIYF
>TRBJ2-5|TRBV25-1|.|18|.
TGTGCCAGCAGTGACCCCGGCGGGACCAGCTTTTCGTGGGAGACCCAGTACTTC
CASSDPGGTSFSWETQYF
>TRBJ2-7|TRBV3-1/TRBV3-2|.|14|.
TGTGCCAGCAGCCACGCTCGGGGGGCGGGGGAGCAGTACTTC
CASSHARGAGEQYF
>TRBJ1-1|TRBV18|.|15|.
TGTGCCAGCTCACTCCAGACAAGAATGAACACTGAAGCTTTCTTT
CASSLQTRMNTEAFF
>TRBJ1-3|TRBV29-1|.|13|.
TGCAGCGTTGAAGATTCAGGGGGAAACACCATATATTTT
CSVEDSGGNTIYF
>TRBJ1-1|TRBV5-1|.|15|.
TGCGCCAGCAGCGTACCCCAGGGGCCGAACACTGAAGCTTTCTTT
CASSVPQGPNTEAFF
>TRBJ2-1|TRBV27|TRBD2|16|.
TGTGCCAGCAGTTCCCTAGGGGTAGCGGGGGGGAATGAGCAGTTCTTC
CASSSLGVAGGNEQFF
>TRBJ2-3|TRBV29-1|TRBD1|15|.
TGCAGCGTTGATCGACAGGGGGCTAGCACAGATACGCAGTATTTT
CSVDRQGASTDTQYF
>TRBJ1-1|TRBV28|.|13|.
TGTGCCAGCAGTTTTAGGACAAACACTGAAGCTTTCTTT
CASSFRTNTEAFF
>TRBJ2-7|TRBV3-1/TRBV3-2|.|14|.
TGTGCCAGCAGCCAAGGGGACTTCCCTTACGAGCAGTACTTC
CASSQGDFPYEQYF
>TRBJ1-5|TRBV2|TRBD1|15|.
TGTGCCAGCAGGGCCGGGACAGTAAGCAATCAGCCCCAGCATTTT
CASRAGTVSNQPQHF
>TRBJ1-1|TRBV2|.|15|.
TGTGCCAGCAGTGAACAGGCCCGGGGGATGACTGAAGCTTTCTTT
CASSEQARGMTEAFF
>TRBJ1-6|TRBV7-9|.|15|.
TGTGCCAGCAACCCGGGAAGCTCCTATAATTCACCCCTCCACTTT
CASNPGSSYNSPLHF
>TRBJ2-7|TRBV30|.|13|.
TGTGCCTCGGGAAGGGTCAGCTCCTACGAGCAGTACTTC
CASGRVSSYEQYF
>TRBJ2-1|TRBV2|.|14|few
TGTGCCAGCAGCCCGACTGGGAGGTACAATGAGCAGTTCTTC
CASSPTGRYNEQFF
>TRBJ2-5|TRBV7-8|TRBD1|14|.
TGTGCCAGCAGTCGAAGGGGACAGGGAAGGGCCCAGTACTTC
CASSRRGQGRAQYF
>TRBJ1-1|TRBV11-2|TRBD1|15|.
TGTGCCAGCATCTACCGGGACAGGGCTTCGACTGAAGCTTTCTTT
CASIYRDRASTEAFF
>TRBJ2-7|TRBV4-2|.|12|.
TGTGCCAGCAGCCGTACTACCTACGAGCAGTACTTC
CASSRTTYEQYF
>TRBJ2-2|TRBV30|.|15|.
TGTGCCTGGAGTGTAGGGGACAACTTAAGGGGGGAGCTGTTTTTT
CAWSVGDNLRGELFF
>TRBJ2-1|TRBV21-1|.|13|.
TGTGCCAGCAGCTTACGGGAGTACAATGAGCAGTTCTTC
CASSLREYNEQFF
>TRBJ2-5|TRBV4-1|.|16|.
TGCGCCAGCAGCCAAGCTGATCAAAGGCGGCAAGAGACCCAGTACTTC
CASSQADQRRQETQYF
>TRBJ1-4|TRBV5-1|.|13|.
TGCGCCAGCAGCCAGGGAAGTGGAGAAAAACTGTTTTTT
CASSQGSGEKLFF
>TRBJ2-1|TRBV29-1|.|17|once
TGCAGCGTCGCCTTTCGAATCGGGCAGGGGACCTACAATGAGCAGTTCTTC
CSVAFRIGQGTYNEQFF
>TRBJ2-1|TRBV12-5|TRBD2|15|.
TGTGCTAGTGGCGGGGGGACTAGCTCCTACAATGAGCAGTTCTTC
CASGGGTSSYNEQFF
>TRBJ2-2|TRBV12-5|TRBD2|18|.
TGTGCTAGTGGTTTGCTTTTACTAGCGGGGAAGAACACCGGGGAGCTGTTTTTT
CASGLLLLAGKNTGELFF
>TRBJ2-1|TRBV7-7|TRBD2|16|few
TGTGCCAGCAGCCCCCGACTAGCGGGAGCGTACAATGAGCAGTTCTTC
CASSPRLAGAYNEQFF
>TRBJ2-7|TRBV19|.|15|.
TGTGCCAGTAGTATCAGTAGCCCAGCCCGAGGGGAGCAGTACTTC
CASSISSPARGEQYF
>TRBJ2-7|TRBV3-1/TRBV3-2|TRBD2|14|.
TGTGCCAGCAGCCTCCGACTAGCTCTGAACGAGCAGTACTTC
CASSLRLALNEQYF
>TRBJ2-2|TRBV7-9|TRBD2|15|.
TGTGCCAGTAGTAGCGGGGGGCTAAACACCGGGGAGCTGTTTTTT
CASSSGGLNTGELFF
>TRBJ2-7|TRBV18|.|13|.
TGTGCCAGCTCACTGACAGGAACCTACGAGCAGTACTTC
CASSLTGTYEQYF
>TRBJ2-2|TRBV27|.|15|.
TGTGCCAGCAGTTTAGTAGGAGTCCCCACCGGGGAGCTGTTTTTT
CASSLVGVPTGELFF
>TRBJ1-6|TRBV5-6|.|15|once
TGTGCCAGCAGCTTGGGGCCGGGGGAAAATTCACCCCTCCACTTT
CASSLGPGENSPLHF
>TRBJ2-1|TRBV28|.|17|.
TGTGCCAGCAGTTCCCTTGCTAGCTTTCGCTCCTACAATGAGCAGTTCTTC
CASSSLASFRSYNEQFF
>TRBJ2-1|TRBV29-1|.|12|many
TGCAGCGTTGTTGGCAGCTACAATGAGCAGTTCTTC
CSVVGSYNEQFF
>TRBJ2-1|TRBV24-1|TRBD1|13|.
TGTGCCACCAGTGACCGGACAGGGAATGAGCAGTTCTTC
CATSDRTGNEQFF
>TRBJ2-7|TRBV14|.|15|.
TGTGCCAGCAGCCTAATTGTTCAGGCCACCGGCGAGCAGTACTTC
CASSLIVQATGEQYF